This TCR beta chain originates from a study of blood T cell repertoires in COVID-19. Study in general: Researchers got acute and convalescent COVID-19 samples from the United States, Italy and Spain.

V was clipped by 3 bases and J by 2 bases, with 14 bases between them. Germline V gives CDR1 KGHSH, CDR2 LQKENI. The CDR3 has 15 amino acids. Seattle enrolled patients during active infection and tracked them longitudinally. Generated by immunoSEQ multiplex PCR, the TCRdb table keeps only in-frame clones and is missing some. The sample lists 96,000 or so clones, about 87% seen once, with 4% to 5% in the top ten. The sequencing input was peripheral blood. The sequence derives from a human donor with COVID-19, enrolled during active disease. The donor label of this sample is uncertain. The rearrangement uses TRBV18 and TRBJ2-7, with D maybe TRBD2 (5 bases). The CDR3 DNA reads as TGTGCCAGCTCACCCTACACAGAGGGCCCCTACGAGCAGTACTTC. It yields the protein CASSPYTEGPYEQYF.